This paragraph covers one T cell receptor (beta chain) sequence. Its antigen is not known. The data belong to a study of OX40 agonist ivuxolimab in advanced cancers. Study-level background: Dose-escalation cases comprised hepatocellular carcinoma, melanoma, renal cell or head and neck cancer. Points from the study as a whole: Relative to CD4+, CD8+ T cells held more expanded clones on average.

Between the trimmed V and J ends, which lost 1 base and 0 bases, there was a span of 7 bases. CDR1 and CDR2 from the germline V gene are SEHNR and FQNEAQ (reference sequence). The CDR3 covers 15 residues. The table came from immunoSEQ multiplex PCR; TCRdb's copy has only in-frame clones and leaves some out. The sample yields almost 80,000 clones, around 87% seen once. The chain couples TRBV7-9 to TRBJ1-5; no firm D call. The material was CD4+ or CD8+ T cells sorted from blood, obtained in a trial of the OX40 agonist ivuxolimab. The receptor was isolated from an adult with an advanced solid tumor such as melanoma, head and neck, liver or kidney cancer. CDR3 nucleotides: TGTGCCAGCAGCTTAGGTCAAACTAGCAATCAGCCCCAGCATTTT. Translating it yields CASSLGQTSNQPQHF.